This T cell receptor (beta chain) came from a study of blood T cell repertoires in COVID-19. Produced via immunoSEQ multiplex PCR; TCRdb's table is partial and in-frame only. The sample holds fewer than 250,000 clones, approximately 86% seen once. The CDR3 is 14 amino acids. V lost 0 bases and J 4 bases, leaving 9 bases between the germline ends. Germline V CDR1 and CDR2: MNHNY, SVGAGI (reference sequence). This sequence originates from a woman aged 40 to 49 with acute COVID-19. The rearrangement joins TRBV6-6 to TRBJ1-1; D ambiguous. Sequencing input: PBMCs or T cells enriched from blood (not recorded which). CDR3 sequence reads: CASSYSRWLTEAFF. The CDR3, as DNA: TGTGCCAGCAGTTACTCACGTTGGCTCACTGAAGCTTTCTTT.